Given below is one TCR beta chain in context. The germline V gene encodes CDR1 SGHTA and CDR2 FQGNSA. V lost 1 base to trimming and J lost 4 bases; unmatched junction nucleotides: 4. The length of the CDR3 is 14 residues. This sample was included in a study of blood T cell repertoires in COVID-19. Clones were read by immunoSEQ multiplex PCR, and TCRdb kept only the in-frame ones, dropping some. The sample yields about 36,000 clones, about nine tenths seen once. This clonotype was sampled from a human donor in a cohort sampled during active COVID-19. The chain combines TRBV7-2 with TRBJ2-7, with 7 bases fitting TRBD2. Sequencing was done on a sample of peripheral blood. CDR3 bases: TGTGCCAGCAGCTTAGGTGGGACTACGTACGAGCAGTACTTC. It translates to CASSLGGTTYEQYF. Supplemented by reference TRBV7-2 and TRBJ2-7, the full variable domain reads GAGVSQSPSNKVTEKGKDVELRCDPISGHTALYWYRQSLGQGLEFLIYFQGNSAPDKSGLPSDRFSAERTGGSVSTLTIQRTQQEDSAVYLCASSLGGTTYEQYFGPGTRLTVT.